Presented here are 2 T cell receptor beta chains from one specimen sequenced in a study of a mutant IDH1 vaccine in newly diagnosed glioma. Sequencing was performed with immunoSEQ multiplex PCR; in TCRdb, only in-frame clones are kept and a portion is missing. Of roughly 60,000 clones listed, 70% to 90% were seen once; the top ten hold approximately 3.8%. Antigens for these TCRs are unknown. The time point: week 23, last vaccination. Doses consisted of 300 ug of mutant IDH1 20-mer peptide each, paired with topical imiquimod. Sequencing used PBMCs, obtained from a glioma patient whose treatment included an IDH1 peptide vaccine. Every receptor here comes from a man aged 30 to 39 with glioma.

This chain links TRBV6-4 with TRBJ2-1; 7 bases align to TRBD1. V lost 2 bases to trimming and J lost 5 bases; unmatched junction nucleotides: 0. The germline V gene encodes CDR1 MRHNA and CDR2 SNTAGT. This CDR3 is 13 amino acids long. The CDR3 sequence: CASSDRGHNEQFF. As DNA, the CDR3 is TGTGCCAGCAGTGACAGGGGGCACAATGAGCAGTTCTTC.

About this clone: A read error may produce the germline difference seen at one junction end. Other DNA sequences in the same sample also yield this CDR3. The chain joins TRBV6-1 to TRBJ1-2; a weak D match, TRBD1 (6 bases). CDR3 size: 15 residues. CDR1 MNHNS and CDR2 SASEGT come from the germline V gene. The CDR3 loop is CASSEAGTSFYGYTF. In nucleotides, the CDR3 is TGTGCTAGCAGTGAAGCTGGGACATCCTTCTATGGCTACACCTTC.